This T cell receptor beta chain comes out of a study of CD4 T cells in relation to SARS-CoV-2 and coronaviruses. General observations from the study: Crossreactivity was assessed only for spike protein, not other viral proteins.

Here immunoSEQ multiplex PCR was the method, and the copy in TCRdb shows in-frame clones only, minus some. The sample holds 60,000 to 65,000 clones, roughly 93% seen once. Remarks on this clone: Its antigen is still unknown.

The unexposed donors gave CD4+ T cells in about 2011-2018, prior to COVID-19. The sample comprised naive CD4+ T cells from PBMCs. Subset indicated: naive CD4+ T cells isolated by negative enrichment. The clonotype originates from a human donor in good health.

The chain's CDR3 is CASRRAIGEQFF. The CDR3 DNA follows: TGTGCCAGCAGGAGGGCGATCGGTGAGCAGTTCTTC. The chain couples TRBV27 to TRBJ2-1; possible D gene TRBD2, 5 bases. V lost 6 bases, J lost 9 bases, and 12 bases lay in between. The germline V gene has CDR1 MNHEY and CDR2 SMNVEV (reference sequence). CDR3 length equals 12 residues.